This T cell receptor (beta chain) was found in a study of vaccination and CD4 T cells after COVID-19. Study context: Post-COVID samples were collected a median approximately 97 days following diagnosis, spanning 35 to 161. Study results and caveats: Median SARS-CoV-2-reactive clonotype numbers went from roughly 19 to 38; this increase was not significant. The authors identified 304 of 307 vaccine-specific clones in convalescent patients as spike mono-reactive.

Cultured CD4+ T-cell DNA underwent Oncomine TCR Beta short-read sequencing. Via MiXCR, TCRdb re-called the PCR reads, giving one row per CDR3 protein. The sample has 20,000 to 25,000 distinct CDR3 sequences; nearly 50% are singletons. This CDR3 is 15 amino acids long. Trimming left V 5 bases short and J 3 bases short, with 16 bases between. Germline V gene lookup returns CDR1 LNHDA and CDR2 SQIVND (reference sequence). Treatment in this sample: roughly 10-day PBMC culture with coronavirus spike peptide pools or control peptides (ViraFEST assay). T cells were expanded with peptide pools, and expanded clonotypes were identified by TCR sequencing. Only a few counts were recorded for this clonotype. Its antigen is still unknown.

Material: CD4+ T cells from blood, cultured in vitro. The chain employs TRBV19 and TRBJ1-1; tentatively, D is TRBD1 (5 bases). This sequence originates from a human donor who had recovered from COVID-19. DNA of the CDR3: TGTGCCAGTAGTCAGTCGCGGGGGATCGACACTGAAGCTTTCTTT. Its translation: CASSQSRGIDTEAFF.